These 21 T cell receptor beta chains came from one sample sequenced in a study of blood T cells in healthy people across ages. A second PCR of 7 to 11 cycles used a sample-barcoded 5' primer and a J-beta primer mix. TCRdb recomputed calls from the 5' RACE reads with MiXCR, one row per CDR3 protein. Here the sample spans 1,100,000 or so distinct CDR3 sequences, under 45% being singletons. The sequencing sample was made of blood. These TCRs come from a woman aged 55 to 70 in good health.

This clonotype was detected ten times or more. J is TRBJ1-2 and V is TRBV4-1; D gene uncertain. This CDR3 is 13 amino acids long. V was cut by 4 bases and J by 10 bases, with 16 bases left in between. Germline V gene sequence: CDR1 MGHRA, CDR2 YSYEKL. DNA of the CDR3: TGCGCCAGCAGCCCTTATGGTTTAACGGACTACACCTTC. Protein: CASSPYGLTDYTF.

The J gene is TRBJ2-1, the V gene TRBV3-1, with 15 bases that match TRBD2. Germline V gene lookup returns CDR1 LGHDT and CDR2 YNNKEL (reference sequence). This CDR3 comprises 19 residues. The ends lost 4 bases at V and 5 bases at J; junction bases unmatched: 12. As DNA, the CDR3 is TGTGCCAGCAGCCGAAGAGGGGGACTAGCGGGAGGTTCCAACAATGAGCAGTTCTTC. Its protein product is CASSRRGGLAGGSNNEQFF.

The V gene is TRBV20-1, the J gene TRBJ1-2, with TRBD1 matching 10 bases. Germline V gene sequence: CDR1 DFQATT, CDR2 SNEGSKA (reference sequence). The CDR3 is 15 residues long. Trimming took 0 bases from V and 4 from J; bases not matched to a gene: 5. The CDR3 DNA reads TGCAGTGCTAGAGAGAGACAGGGGGCGTCCTATGGCTACACCTTC. This codes for CSARERQGASYGYTF.

The V call is TRBV12-3 or TRBV12-4, the J call TRBJ2-7, with a tentative D call TRBD1 (6 bases). Trimming took off 3 bases at V and 1 base at J, with 13 bases between the two ends. CDR3 length: 15 residues. CDR3 nucleotides: TGTGCCAGCAGTTTTTGGGGGCGCGGGTCCTACGAGCAGTACTTC. Protein: CASSFWGRGSYEQYF.

This clonotype was counted ten times or more. CDR3 sequence reads: CASSLSPYEQYF. CDR3 DNA sequence: TGTGCCAGCAGTTTATCCCCCTACGAGCAGTACTTC. The chain employs TRBV7-9 and TRBJ2-7; D is unclear. Germline V gene sequence: CDR1 SEHNR, CDR2 FQNEAQ (reference sequence). This CDR3 region has 12 residues. V lost 6 bases to trimming and J lost 2 bases, with 8 bases between them.

This rearrangement joins TRBV6-1 to TRBJ2-5; 8 nucleotides line up with TRBD2. Germline CDR1 and CDR2: MNHNS and SASEGT. This CDR3 contains 13 residues. J gave up 11 bases and V 6 bases, and 11 bases lay outside the gene matches. The CDR3 region is CASSASGSFEQYF. DNA for the CDR3: TGTGCCAGCAGCGCGAGCGGGAGTTTTGAGCAGTACTTC.

The chain joins TRBV7-9 to TRBJ2-1; TRBD2 matches at 8 bases. The V and J ends lost 7 bases and 5 bases, in that order; junction bases with no gene match: 7. The CDR3 sequence is 14 residues long. Germline assignment: CDR1 SEHNR and CDR2 FQNEAQ (reference sequence). The CDR3: CASMWAGGNNEQFF. For the CDR3, the DNA is TGTGCCAGCATGTGGGCGGGGGGCAACAATGAGCAGTTCTTC.

DNA for the CDR3: TGTGCCAGCACCCTCGCGGGGCAAGAGACCCAGTACTTC. It yields the protein CASTLAGQETQYF. The V call is TRBV11-2, the J call TRBJ2-5, with D maybe TRBD2 (6 bases). V was clipped by 7 bases and J by 2 bases, with 11 bases between them. Germline V gives CDR1 SGHAT, CDR2 FQNNGV. CDR3 length: 13 amino acids.

This clonotype showed up just a few times. The chain joins TRBV2 to TRBJ2-7; weak D call: TRBD2 (6 bases). V lost 2 bases and J 6 bases, leaving 20 bases between the germline ends. The CDR3 sequence is 16 residues long. Germline CDR1 and CDR2: SNHLY and FYNNEI. The CDR3 loop reads CASSEYLAAGTFEQYF. Here the CDR3 DNA reads TGTGCCAGCAGTGAATACTTGGCCGCTGGGACTTTCGAGCAGTACTTC.

This clonotype came up a few times. The chain is built from TRBV5-6 and TRBJ2-5, with TRBD1 identical over 9 bases. Judging by the DNA end, TRBJ2-7 fits better; the J call may be wrong. The CDR3 totals 15 residues. Germline V CDR1 and CDR2: SGHDT, YYEEEE. As DNA, the CDR3 is TGTGCCAGCAGCCGACGGGACAGGGTCGCCTACGAGCAGTACTTC. Protein product: CASSRRDRVAYEQYF.

The J gene is TRBJ2-3, the V gene TRBV9; D ambiguous. Germline CDR1 reads SGDLS; CDR2 reads YYNGEE. With 4 bases removed from V and 2 bases from J, the gap between germline ends came to 14 bases. The CDR3 loop spans 15 amino acids. For the CDR3, the DNA is TGTGCCAGCAGCCTTCTCCCGGCGCTCACAGATACGCAGTATTTT. It codes for CASSLLPALTDTQYF.

The V call is TRBV20-1, the J call TRBJ2-1, with TRBD1 identical over 7 bases. The V gene's germline CDR1 is DFQATT and CDR2 SNEGSKA (reference sequence). Germline trimming cut 7 bases from V and 4 bases from J; bases unmatched to any gene: 10. The CDR3 is made up of 14 amino acids. CDR3 coding DNA: TGCAGTGTTAAGACAGGGTTGATATACAATGAGCAGTTCTTC. Its protein is CSVKTGLIYNEQFF.

This clonotype was picked up a small number of times. V usage is TRBV29-1 and J usage is TRBJ2-1; 7 positions match TRBD2. The CDR3 totals 12 residues. Trimming took 4 bases from V and 15 from J; bases not matched to a gene: 12. Germline V gives CDR1 SQVTM, CDR2 ANQGSEA. The CDR3 DNA is TGCAGCGTTGTGAGCGGGGCCACCCAGGTGTTCTTC. This translates into CSVVSGATQVFF.

This chain links TRBV7-2 with TRBJ2-4, with TRBD2 as a possible D gene (6 bases). The J call could be wrong; TRBJ2-7 is a better fit for the DNA end. This CDR3 has 15 residues. Germline V gene lookup returns CDR1 SGHTA and CDR2 FQGNSA. CDR3 DNA: TGTGCCAGCAGCTTAGTTAGTACGGCTAGCGACGAGCAGTACTTC. Amino acids: CASSLVSTASDEQYF.

The chain links TRBV4-2 to TRBJ1-5; the D is unclear. CDR1 and CDR2 (germline): LGHNA, YNFKEQ. V was trimmed by 1 base and J by 0 bases, leaving 10 bases between them. The CDR3 spans 16 residues. The CDR3 reads CASSQVQEPSNQPQHF. The CDR3 DNA sequence: TGTGCCAGCAGCCAAGTTCAAGAACCTAGCAATCAGCCCCAGCATTTT.

The V call is TRBV5-6, the J call TRBJ2-4, with D perhaps matching TRBD2 (6 bases). The end of the DNA fits TRBJ2-7 better, so the J call may be wrong. The CDR3 has 13 amino acids. In germline, CDR1 is SGHDT, CDR2 YYEEEE. The CDR3 region is CASSPVAGREQYF. In DNA, the CDR3 is TGTGCCAGCAGCCCTGTTGCGGGGCGCGAGCAGTACTTC.

This clonotype turned up a few times. The chain recombines TRBV27 with TRBJ2-1; 7 bases line up with TRBD2. The CDR3 length is 15 residues. From germline, CDR1 is MNHEY and CDR2 SMNVEV (reference sequence). With V trimmed by 6 bases and J by 4 bases, 9 bases remained unmatched. For the CDR3, the DNA is TGTGCCAGCAGGGTTAGGGAGGGCCTTTACAATGAGCAGTTCTTC. Translated, it gives CASRVREGLYNEQFF.

The genes are TRBV20-1 and TRBJ1-4, with D uncertain. CDR1 is DFQATT, CDR2 SNEGSKA, per germline (reference sequence). This CDR3 contains 13 residues. V lost 5 bases and J lost 3, with 10 bases in between. The CDR3: CSADGEANEKLFF. The DNA of the CDR3 is TGCAGTGCTGACGGGGAGGCTAATGAAAAACTGTTTTTT.

The V and J genes are TRBV20-1 and TRBJ2-1; perhaps TRBD2 as D (6 bases). Trimming left V 1 base short and J 10 bases short, with 14 bases between. Germline loops: CDR1 DFQATT, CDR2 SNEGSKA (reference sequence). This CDR3 region has 13 residues. DNA of the CDR3: TGCAGTGCTAGAGGACTAGTAAGCTACGAGCAGTTCTTC. Amino acids: CSARGLVSYEQFF.

The chain recombines TRBV20-1 with TRBJ2-3; 9 bases line up with TRBD2. The CDR3 loop spans 14 amino acids. Germline V gene lookup returns CDR1 DFQATT and CDR2 SNEGSKA (reference sequence). CDR3 sequence reads: CSAAPGLATDTQYF. The CDR3 nucleotides read TGCAGCGCTGCCCCGGGACTAGCCACAGATACGCAGTATTTT.

This chain uses TRBV9 with TRBJ2-7; 7 bases are shared with TRBD2. The germline V gene has CDR1 SGDLS and CDR2 YYNGEE. The length of the CDR3 is 15 residues. J gave up 3 bases and V 6 bases, and 12 bases lay outside the gene matches. The CDR3 protein is CASNTALGLNYEQYF. CDR3 bases: TGTGCCAGCAACACTGCCCTGGGACTAAACTACGAGCAGTACTTC.